This TCR beta chain was sequenced in a study of Ad26.COV2.S vaccination and SARS-CoV-2 variants. Whole-study findings and limits: Measures of TCR breadth and depth may have fallen short of total T cell responses. Once vaccination had occurred, spike-specific CD8+ and CD4+ T cell responses reportedly showed substantial breadth.

This CDR3 has 16 residues. Germline V gene sequence: CDR1 SEHNR, CDR2 FQNEAQ (reference sequence). V was cut by 1 base and J by 0 bases, with 9 bases left in between. Generated by immunoSEQ multiplex PCR, the TCRdb table keeps only in-frame clones and is missing some. The table includes about 350,000 clones, roughly 85% detected once. The sample's treatment: around 19 received Ad26.COV2.S at low or high dose, single or two shots; about 5 received placebo; per-sample allocation not given. Repertoires come from day 63 after the first vaccine or placebo injection. Wuhan-strain spike was delivered by a replication-incompetent Ad26 vector. Turning to this clone: Its target is unknown.

The sequences come from peripheral blood, collected in a trial of Ad26.COV2.S vaccine versus placebo. V usage is TRBV7-9 and J usage is TRBJ2-2; D tentatively reads TRBD1 or TRBD2 (5 bases each). This TCR was recovered from a person between 18 and 60 years old who received the Ad26.COV2.S COVID-19 vaccine or a placebo. The CDR3 nucleotides read TGTGCCAGCAGCTTAGGTCTGGGACCGAACACCGGGGAGCTGTTTTTT. Translating it yields CASSLGLGPNTGELFF. Full variable domain (remainder filled in from reference TRBV7-9 and TRBJ2-2): DTGVSQNPRHKITKRGQNVTFRCDPISEHNRLYWYRQTLGQGPEFLTYFQNEAQLEKSRLLSDRFSAERPKGSFSTLEIQRTEQGDSAMYLCASSLGLGPNTGELFFGEGSRLTVL.